A selection of T cell receptor beta chains follows, all from one sample in a study of T cells in localized non-small cell lung cancer. Sequencing was performed with immunoSEQ multiplex PCR; in TCRdb, only in-frame clones are kept and a portion is missing. The table shows about 43,000 clones, with roughly nine tenths occurring only once. Here the sequenced sample was PBMCs, taken before any cancer treatment. The receptors derive from a woman between 35 and 75 years old with stage II lung adenocarcinoma. Each CDR3 is given with its conserved first and last residue. Each record gives: J gene, CDR3 length, V gene, D gene, CDR3 DNA, CDR3 protein. D genes are given only for firm matches.

TRBJ1-1 | 16 | TRBV5-6 | . | TGTGCCAGCAGCCCCCTCCGGTTAGCAGGGACCACTGAAGCTTTCTTT | CASSPLRLAGTTEAFF
TRBJ2-2 | 15 | TRBV2 | . | TGTGCCAGCTCACGGGATACCCTCCGGGCCGGGGAGCTGTTTTTT | CASSRDTLRAGELFF
TRBJ2-7 | 14 | TRBV2 | TRBD1 | TGTGCCAGCAGTCCGGACAGGGGGGATATCGAGCAGTACTTC | CASSPDRGDIEQYF
TRBJ2-2 | 15 | TRBV19 | TRBD2 | TGTGCCAGTAGCCGCGACCGGACTAGGACCGGGGAGCTGTTTTTT | CASSRDRTRTGELFF
TRBJ1-1 | 15 | TRBV15 | . | TGTGCCACCAGCAGGAGGTCAGGGCGGAACACTGAAGCTTTCTTT | CATSRRSGRNTEAFF
TRBJ1-1 | 13 | TRBV6-1 | . | TGTGCCAGCTCCACCACAGGGTTTCTTGGGTCTTTCTTT | CASSTTGFLGSFF
TRBJ2-5 | 15 | TRBV5-4 | . | TGTGCCAGCAGCCCGGAGGCGGGAAAGGAAGAGACCCAGTACTTC | CASSPEAGKEETQYF
TRBJ2-7 | 13 | TRBV29-1 | . | TGCAGCGTCCCTCTACCGGGATCCTACGAGCAGTACTTC | CSVPLPGSYEQYF
TRBJ2-3 | 14 | TRBV7-9 | . | TGTGCCAGCAGCCCACAGAGCGAAGTAGATACGCAGTATTTT | CASSPQSEVDTQYF
TRBJ1-3 | 12 | TRBV6-1 | . | TGTGCCAGCAGGGGTAATGGAAACACCATATATTTT | CASRGNGNTIYF
TRBJ2-5 | 13 | TRBV7-9 | . | TGTGCCAGCAGCTTAGACACTGTGGAGACCCAGTACTTC | CASSLDTVETQYF
TRBJ1-5 | 15 | TRBV19 | . | TGTGCCAGTAGTATAGATACCCCCGATTTAGGGCCCCAGCATTTT | CASSIDTPDLGPQHF
TRBJ1-1 | 13 | TRBV19 | . | TGTGCCAGTAGTTTCGGGGGGAACACTGAAGCTTTCTTT | CASSFGGNTEAFF